This passage covers 23 T cell receptor beta chains from one sample sequenced in a study of cytomegalovirus exposure and HLA in healthy donors. The primer mix had 60 Vbeta and 13 Jbeta primers. Some clones are missing from TCRdb's copy, which holds only in-frame ones; the method was immunoSEQ multiplex PCR. Among about 130,000 clones listed, 75% to 85% were seen once. The sequenced sample consisted of PBMCs. The receptors here all came from a female donor in good health and CMV-seropositive.

This clone showed up just a few times. This chain connects TRBV5-1 to TRBJ1-2; 7 bases are shared with TRBD1. Per germline, CDR1 SGHRS and CDR2 YFSETQ. The trim removed 3 bases at V and 5 bases at J, leaving 4 bases unmatched. This CDR3 region has 13 residues. CDR3 sequence reads: CASSSGTAYGYTF. As DNA, the CDR3 is TGCGCCAGCAGCTCTGGGACAGCTTATGGCTACACCTTC.

The gene calls are TRBV5-5 and TRBJ2-7; TRBD1 matches 9 bases. CDR1 SGHKS and CDR2 YYEKEE come from the germline V gene (reference sequence). V lost 1 base, J lost 1 base, and 12 bases stayed unmatched. CDR3 length: 18 residues. The CDR3 bases are TGTGCCAGCAGCTTGATCGGGTTGGGGACAGGGCCTTCCTACGAGCAGTACTTC. Translated: CASSLIGLGTGPSYEQYF.

The chain carries TRBV10-3 and TRBJ2-5; 9 positions match TRBD1. Unmatched junction bases numbered 4, after V lost 0 bases and J lost 5 bases. This CDR3 comprises 15 residues. Germline CDR1 ENHRY, CDR2 SYGVKD. Here the CDR3 reads CAISESMGTGETQYF. The DNA for the CDR3 is TGTGCCATCAGTGAGTCGATGGGGACAGGGGAGACCCAGTACTTC.

The chain recombines TRBV7-2 with TRBJ2-7; possible D gene TRBD2, 6 bases. Germline V gene data show CDR1 as SGHTA and CDR2 as FQGNSA. CDR3 length equals 16 residues. V was pared by 1 base and J by 0 bases, with 13 bases between. The CDR3 nucleotides read TGTGCCAGCAGCTTAGTGTTGTCCGGGAGCTCCTACGAGCAGTACTTC. Protein: CASSLVLSGSSYEQYF.

The chain uses TRBV7-9 and TRBJ1-2, with 9 bases matching TRBD1. After removal of 6 bases from V and 7 bases from J, the junction contained 6 bases not matched to a gene. The CDR3 has 13 residues. CDR1 is SEHNR, CDR2 FQNEAQ, per germline (reference sequence). Here the CDR3 reads CASSLQGAGGYTF. For the CDR3, the DNA is TGTGCCAGCAGTTTACAGGGGGCCGGTGGCTACACCTTC. Full variable domain (outside the CDR3, taken from reference TRBV7-9 and TRBJ1-2): DTGVSQNPRHKITKRGQNVTFRCDPISEHNRLYWYRQTLGQGPEFLTYFQNEAQLEKSRLLSDRFSAERPKGSFSTLEIQRTEQGDSAMYLCASSLQGAGGYTFGSGTRLTVV.

The chain couples TRBV2 to TRBJ2-1; D unresolved. Germline V gives CDR1 SNHLY, CDR2 FYNNEI. The length of the CDR3 is 14 residues. V gave up 3 bases and J gave up 0 bases, with 6 bases separating them. CDR3 in amino acids: CASSDRPSYNEQFF. CDR3 nucleotides: TGTGCCAGCAGTGACCGTCCCTCCTACAATGAGCAGTTCTTC.

CDR3 sequence (DNA): TGTGCCACCGGTGGACTAGCGGGAAGGAGTGAGCAGTTCTTC. It encodes CATGGLAGRSEQFF. This sequence joins TRBV6-6 and TRBJ2-1; 12 nucleotides align to TRBD2. The germline gives CDR1 MNHNY, CDR2 SVGAGI (reference sequence). V dropped 10 bases and J dropped 9; count of bases not matched to a gene: 10. The CDR3 is 14 amino acids.

The genes are TRBV10-3 and TRBJ1-2; D is possibly TRBD1 (5 bases). The CDR3 is 14 amino acids. Germline loops: CDR1 ENHRY, CDR2 SYGVKD. V lost 0 bases to trimming and J lost 6 bases, with 11 bases between them. CDR3 residues: CAISESPGIDGYTF. The CDR3 region has the DNA TGTGCCATCAGTGAGTCCCCAGGGATAGATGGCTACACCTTC.

This clone was seen once. This sequence joins TRBV10-3 and TRBJ2-7; D gene unclear. The CDR3 sequence is 13 residues long. Germline lookup yields CDR1 ENHRY and CDR2 SYGVKD. V lost 3 bases, J lost 2 bases, and 8 bases lay in between. The CDR3 coding sequence is TGTGCCATCAGTGACGAGGAAGCCTACGAGCAGTACTTC. It encodes CAISDEEAYEQYF.

The rearrangement joins TRBV27 to TRBJ2-7, with D perhaps TRBD2 (5 bases). CDR3 length: 15 amino acids. Germline V lookup: CDR1 MNHEY, CDR2 SMNVEV (reference sequence). V was clipped by 6 bases and J by 3 bases, with 18 bases between them. The CDR3 sequence: CASRARGLASYEQYF. The CDR3 DNA is TGTGCCAGCAGGGCTCGGGGTTTAGCGAGCTACGAGCAGTACTTC.

The chain employs TRBV29-1 and TRBJ1-2; D might be TRBD1 (6 bases). The V end was cut by 7 bases, the J end by 8 bases, with 20 bases between. The CDR3 consists of 13 residues. CDR1 is SQVTM and CDR2 is ANQGSEA in the germline V gene. CDR3 protein: CSADPGQFGGYTF. CDR3 coding DNA: TGCAGCGCAGACCCGGGACAATTTGGCGGCTACACCTTC. Full variable domain (outside the CDR3, taken from reference TRBV29-1 and TRBJ1-2): SAVISQKPSRDICQRGTSLTIQCQVDSQVTMMFWYRQQPGQSLTLIATANQGSEATYESGFVIDKFPISRPNLTFSTLTVSNMSPEDSSIYLCSADPGQFGGYTFGSGTRLTVV.

The J gene is TRBJ2-3, the V gene TRBV9; 7 nucleotides align to TRBD1. With V trimmed by 3 bases and J by 0 bases, 4 bases remained unmatched. The CDR3 has 15 amino acids. CDR1 SGDLS and CDR2 YYNGEE come from the germline V gene. In DNA, the CDR3 is TGTGCCAGCAGCGATAGGACAGGAAGCACAGATACGCAGTATTTT. The encoded protein is CASSDRTGSTDTQYF.

The CDR3 DNA sequence: TGTGCCAGCAGCATCACAGGGGGAGATACGCAGTATTTT. This encodes CASSITGGDTQYF. The chain employs TRBV7-9 and TRBJ2-3; 8 bases fit TRBD1. Trimming cost V 5 bases and J 5 bases; bases outside gene matches: 3. The CDR3 spans 13 residues. CDR1 and CDR2 (germline): SEHNR, FQNEAQ (reference sequence).

This clone was observed a few times. The chain links TRBV6-1 to TRBJ2-6; no reliable D call. The germline V gene encodes CDR1 MNHNS and CDR2 SASEGT. This CDR3 is built from 14 residues. Trimming cost V 8 bases and J 0 bases, with 8 bases left between them. CDR3 DNA: TGTGCCAGCCTTACAGTCTCTGGGGCCAACGTCCTGACTTTC. This sequence encodes CASLTVSGANVLTF.

The rearrangement links TRBV30 to TRBJ1-6; D gene uncertain. The CDR3 runs to 13 residues. Trimming shortened V by 4 bases and J by 8 bases, and 12 bases separated the two germline ends. Germline V gene sequence: CDR1 GTSNPN, CDR2 SVGIG (reference sequence). This chain's CDR3 is CAWTPLGDSPLHF. CDR3 DNA: TGTGCCTGGACTCCTCTGGGAGATTCACCCCTCCACTTT.

The chain has TRBV4-1 and TRBJ2-3; D call uncertain. This CDR3 is 15 amino acids long. Germline loops: CDR1 MGHRA, CDR2 YSYEKL. The V and J ends lost 1 base and 2 bases respectively, with 10 bases between them. CDR3 region: CASSQVRGTTDTQYF. CDR3 in DNA: TGCGCCAGCAGCCAAGTCCGCGGAACCACAGATACGCAGTATTTT.

The chain has TRBV2 and TRBJ2-3; D is possibly TRBD2 (5 bases). The length of the CDR3 is 15 residues. The germline V gene encodes CDR1 SNHLY and CDR2 FYNNEI. The germline V and J ends were trimmed by 4 bases and 0 bases, with 11 bases remaining between them. This CDR3 is CASSGPRTSTDTQYF. The DNA for the CDR3 is TGTGCCAGCAGTGGGCCTAGGACTAGCACAGATACGCAGTATTTT. Full variable domain (missing parts from reference TRBV2 and TRBJ2-3): EPEVTQTPSHQVTQMGQEVILRCVPISNHLYFYWYRQILGQKVEFLVSFYNNEISEKSEIFDDQFSVERPDGSNFTLKIRSTKLEDSAMYFCASSGPRTSTDTQYFGPGTRLTVL.

The chain joins TRBV27 to TRBJ2-7; TRBD2 matches at 9 bases. This CDR3 contains 15 residues. V was clipped by 3 bases and J by 1 base; unmatched bases: 4. Germline assignment: CDR1 MNHEY and CDR2 SMNVEV (reference sequence). CDR3 DNA: TGTGCCAGCAGTTTGGGTAGCGGGGGATCCTACGAGCAGTACTTC. It translates to CASSLGSGGSYEQYF.

J is TRBJ1-6 and V is TRBV25-1; TRBD1 matches 9 bases. Trimming at V came to 8 bases and at J to 7 bases, leaving 12 bases not matched to a gene. The CDR3 sequence is 16 residues long. Germline values: CDR1 MGHDK, CDR2 SYGVNS. CDR3 loop: CASLSAGTGTNSPLHF. The CDR3, as DNA: TGTGCCAGCCTATCGGCAGGGACAGGGACGAATTCACCCCTCCACTTT.

This clone was recorded once. The chain is built from TRBV7-2 and TRBJ2-7, with a tentative D call TRBD1 (5 bases). The CDR3 extends over 13 amino acids. The V end lost 5 bases, the J end lost 4 bases, and 12 bases lay between the germline ends. CDR1 is SGHTA and CDR2 is FQGNSA in the germline V gene. DNA of the CDR3: TGTGCCAGCAGCCCCGTCAGGGCGTACGAGCAGTACTTC. Its translation is CASSPVRAYEQYF.

J is TRBJ2-7 and V is TRBV28; the match to TRBD1 covers 9 bases. There are 15 residues in the CDR3. V lost 6 bases, J lost 2 bases, and 8 bases stayed unmatched. The germline gives CDR1 MDHEN, CDR2 SYDVKM. CDR3 sequence reads: CASSPTGTGTYEQYF. The DNA of the CDR3 is TGTGCCAGCAGCCCTACCGGGACAGGGACCTACGAGCAGTACTTC. The variable domain in full, completed from reference TRBV28 and TRBJ2-7, reads DVKVTQSSRYLVKRTGEKVFLECVQDMDHENMFWYRQDPGLGLRLIYFSYDVKMKEKGDIPEGYSVSREKKERFSLILESASTNQTSMYLCASSPTGTGTYEQYFGPGTRLTVT.

The chain has TRBV5-4 and TRBJ2-2; perhaps TRBD2 as D (5 bases). V shed 4 bases and J shed 3 bases, with 16 bases lying between them. The V gene's germline CDR1 is SGHNT and CDR2 YYREEE (reference sequence). The CDR3 is 16 residues long. CDR3 coding DNA: TGTGCCAGCAGCCGGCGTGGACTGGGTGACACCGGGGAGCTGTTTTTT. Translation gives CASSRRGLGDTGELFF.

This clone appeared a few times. This rearrangement joins TRBV19 to TRBJ2-3; 9 bases line up with TRBD2. Germline lookup yields CDR1 LNHDA and CDR2 SQIVND (reference sequence). V gave up 2 bases and J gave up 2 bases; unmatched junction bases: 5. This CDR3 contains 16 residues. CDR3 sequence: CASSISVAGATDTQYF. In nucleotides, the CDR3 is TGTGCCAGTAGTATATCAGTAGCGGGGGCCACAGATACGCAGTATTTT.